This T cell receptor (beta chain) derives from a study of T-cell reconstitution after alpha-beta-depleted transplantation in children. Findings and caveats of the study: Surviving thymic progenitors and recipient T cells were the source of high TCRbeta diversity at day 60 in some patients. T-cell counts and diversity at one year post-transplant came mainly from newly produced T cells. Where alpha-beta T cells came from about two months after transplant was reportedly several hundred expanded graft clones.

Construction of the TCRbeta library involved unique molecular identifiers. In TCRdb, the PCR reads were re-called with MiXCR into one record per CDR3 protein. The data hold 200,000 or so distinct CDR3 sequences, with around 7.7% observed a single time. The V and J ends lost 0 bases and 11 bases respectively, with 19 bases between them. CDR1 and CDR2 (germline): DFQATT, SNEGSKA (reference sequence). This CDR3 contains 14 residues. Note on this clonotype: Its antigen is not identified.

The sequencing here drew on PBMCs, mostly from graft donor cells, taken 360 days after TCRalphabeta/CD19-depleted stem cell transplant. V usage is TRBV20-1 and J usage is TRBJ2-5; possible D gene TRBD2, 6 bases. The TCR sequence derives from a male patient between 2 and 9 years old who had a stem cell transplant for acute myeloid leukemia, so the T cells may come from the graft donor. CDR3 nucleotide sequence: TGCAGTGCTAGAGATCCCTTCTCTACTAGCCCTCAGTACTTC. It is translated as CSARDPFSTSPQYF.